A single T cell receptor (beta chain) is shown here with its context. Antigen unknown. The source of the sample is a study of response to subunit inactivated influenza vaccine. A single record per CDR3 protein comes from TCRdb applying MiXCR to the RT-PCR reads. The sample lists about 500,000 distinct CDR3 sequences, roughly 7.9% occurring once. Study-wide results and limits: Authors suggested each seasonal influenza vaccination recruits few new T cells.

Germline CDR1 is MNHEY and CDR2 is SMNVEV (reference sequence). V lost 1 base and J lost 4, with 10 bases in between. The CDR3 sequence is 14 residues long. The sample was PBMCs from blood, taken 23 to 25 months after vaccination. The origin of this receptor is a man in his fifties or sixties who received an inactivated influenza vaccine. The rearrangement links TRBV27 to TRBJ1-1; D is unclear. The DNA for the CDR3 is TGTGCCAGCAGTTTATTCGGGCGCATCACTGAAGCTTTCTTT. It yields the protein CASSLFGRITEAFF.